This T cell receptor (beta chain) emerged from a study of blood T cell repertoires in COVID-19. Study-level information: Samples taken during acute and convalescent COVID-19 were collected in the United States, Italy and Spain.

Trimming cost V 1 base and J 5 bases; bases outside gene matches: 3. The CDR3 is 14 residues long. Germline CDR1 and CDR2: GTSNPN and SVGIG (reference sequence). Assay: immunoSEQ multiplex PCR; the TCRdb copy retains only in-frame clones and omits some. The table lists some 180,000 clones, 80% of them singletons. The J gene is TRBJ2-7, the V gene TRBV30; TRBD1 agrees at 12 bases. This TCR was sampled from a man aged 55 to 70 who had been exposed to COVID-19. Sequencing was performed on PBMCs or T cells enriched from blood (not recorded which). CDR3 DNA: TGTGCCTGGAGTGCCGGGACAGGGGGCGACGAGCAGTACTTC. Protein sequence: CAWSAGTGGDEQYF. The variable domain in full, with the rest retrieved from reference TRBV30 and TRBJ2-7, is SQTIHQWPATLVQPVGSPLSLECTVEGTSNPNLYWYRQAAGRGLQLLFYSVGIGQISSEVPQNLSASRPQDRQFILSSKKLLLSDSGFYLCAWSAGTGGDEQYFGPGTRLTVT.